The 31 T cell receptor beta chains below were found in one sample sequenced in a study of blood T cell repertoires in COVID-19. Sequencing was performed with immunoSEQ multiplex PCR; in TCRdb, only in-frame clones are kept and a portion is missing. The table shows 200,000 or so clones, with roughly 80% occurring only once. The sequencing input was peripheral blood. These receptors all come from a man in his 60s with active or convalescent COVID-19.

The V and J genes are TRBV13 and TRBJ2-7, with 10 bases lining up with TRBD2. V was clipped by 4 bases and J by 3 bases; unmatched bases: 12. CDR3 length: 17 amino acids. Germline values: CDR1 PRHDT, CDR2 FYEKMQ (reference sequence). The CDR3 sequence: CASSSSLAGGLLYEQYF. CDR3 bases: TGTGCCAGCAGCTCCTCCTTAGCGGGAGGTTTACTCTACGAGCAGTACTTC.

This chain links TRBV6-6 with TRBJ2-1; D remains unclear. The germline V gene encodes CDR1 MNHNY and CDR2 SVGAGI (reference sequence). Trimming removed 5 bases at V and 7 bases at J, with 15 bases between. CDR3 length: 14 residues. In DNA, the CDR3 is TGTGCCAGCAGTCCCCCTGGGCGCCGGAATGAGCAGTTCTTC. It specifies CASSPPGRRNEQFF.

CDR3 amino acids: CASSPGHANANQPQHF. CDR3 nucleotides: TGTGCCAGCAGTCCGGGACATGCAAATGCTAATCAGCCCCAGCATTTT. The chain has TRBV5-5 and TRBJ1-5, with D possibly TRBD1 on 6 matching bases. The CDR3 sequence is 16 residues long. CDR1 and CDR2 (germline): SGHKS, YYEKEE (reference sequence). V was pared by 5 bases and J by 4 bases, with 19 bases between.

The V and J genes are TRBV19 and TRBJ1-6; 7 bases are shared with TRBD1. Germline CDR1 reads LNHDA; CDR2 reads SQIVND (reference sequence). J lost 9 bases, V lost 6 bases, and 14 bases had no gene match. This CDR3 has 16 amino acids. CDR3 protein: CASRETGASSGSPLHF. DNA for the CDR3: TGTGCCAGTAGAGAAACAGGGGCCAGTTCGGGTTCACCCCTCCACTTT.

V usage is TRBV6-1 and J usage is TRBJ2-5, with D uncertain. Trimming took off 1 base at V and 8 bases at J, with 20 bases between the two ends. CDR1 and CDR2 from the germline V gene are MNHNS and SASEGT. The CDR3 is 16 residues long. This CDR3 reads CASSEVAAADASTQYF. Written as DNA, the CDR3 is TGTGCCAGCAGTGAAGTCGCGGCGGCCGACGCCTCAACCCAGTACTTC.

The genes are TRBV9 and TRBJ2-5; 10 nucleotides agree with TRBD2. The germline gives CDR1 SGDLS, CDR2 YYNGEE. This CDR3 has 15 amino acids. Germline trimming cut 2 bases from V and 4 bases from J; bases unmatched to any gene: 5. CDR3 coding DNA: TGTGCCAGCAGCGTTTCTAGCGGGAGAGGAGAGACCCAGTACTTC. Translation gives CASSVSSGRGETQYF.

The chain joins TRBV6-5 to TRBJ2-5; 7 bases map to TRBD1. With 5 bases clipped from V and 5 bases from J, the junction kept 8 bases outside the gene matches. Germline V gene sequence: CDR1 MNHEY, CDR2 SVGAGI. The CDR3 has 14 residues. The CDR3 DNA reads TGTGCCAGCAGTCTTGACAGGGCCGGGGAGACCCAGTACTTC. It encodes CASSLDRAGETQYF.

The chain links TRBV4-2 to TRBJ2-5; 10 nucleotides align to TRBD1. This CDR3 spans 17 amino acids. V gave up 1 base and J gave up 2 bases; unmatched junction bases: 7. CDR1 and CDR2 from the germline V gene are LGHNA and YNFKEQ. In DNA, the CDR3 is TGTGCCAGCAGCCAAGGGGGACCGGGACAGGGGCAAGAGACCCAGTACTTC. Translated, it gives CASSQGGPGQGQETQYF.

J is TRBJ2-1 and V is TRBV9; tentative D call: TRBD2 (5 bases). The CDR3 has 16 amino acids. Germline CDR1 reads SGDLS; CDR2 reads YYNGEE. Trimming pared 4 bases from V and 4 bases from J, leaving 18 bases between. The CDR3 is CASSLGVGSAYNEQFF. Written as DNA, the CDR3 is TGTGCCAGCAGCCTGGGTGTGGGGAGCGCGTACAATGAGCAGTTCTTC.

The CDR3 is CASSYQSSLYNEQFF. The CDR3 region has the DNA TGTGCCAGCAGTTACCAGTCCTCCTTATACAATGAGCAGTTCTTC. This sequence joins TRBV6-6 and TRBJ2-1, with D uncertain. Trimming stripped 2 bases from V and 4 bases from J, with 12 bases between. The CDR3 sequence is 15 residues long. CDR1 is MNHNY and CDR2 is SVGAGI in the germline V gene (reference sequence).

The chain joins TRBV18 to TRBJ1-1; 7 bases line up with TRBD1. From germline, CDR1 is KGHSH and CDR2 LQKENI. V was pared by 3 bases and J by 0 bases, with 4 bases of the junction left unmatched. This CDR3 spans 15 amino acids. The CDR3 DNA follows: TGTGCCAGCTCACCCCCGGGACAGTTGAACACTGAAGCTTTCTTT. This translates into CASSPPGQLNTEAFF. Full variable domain (rest looked up from reference TRBV18 and TRBJ1-1): NAGVMQNPRHLVRRRGQEARLRCSPMKGHSHVYWYRQLPEEGLKFMVYLQKENIIDESGMPKERFSAEFPKEGPSILRIQQVVRGDSAAYFCASSPPGQLNTEAFFGQGTRLTVV.

This clone was seen only once. The chain joins TRBV6-2 or TRBV6-3 to TRBJ1-1; D is undetermined. Trimming took 5 bases from V and 6 from J, leaving 10 bases between them. Per germline, CDR1 MNHEY and CDR2 SVGEGT. The CDR3 is made up of 12 amino acids. CDR3 nucleotides: TGTGCCAGCAGTACAGAGCCGGCTGAAGCTTTCTTT. Translating gives CASSTEPAEAFF.

The J gene is TRBJ1-4, the V gene TRBV28, with D maybe TRBD1 (6 bases). Germline V CDR1 and CDR2: MDHEN, SYDVKM. The CDR3 spans 16 residues. Trimming removed 3 bases from V and 2 bases from J, with 13 bases in between. CDR3 residues: CASSFPSRGTNEKLFF. The CDR3 DNA reads TGTGCCAGCAGTTTCCCCTCCAGGGGCACTAATGAAAAACTGTTTTTT. Full variable domain (missing parts from reference TRBV28 and TRBJ1-4): DVKVTQSSRYLVKRTGEKVFLECVQDMDHENMFWYRQDPGLGLRLIYFSYDVKMKEKGDIPEGYSVSREKKERFSLILESASTNQTSMYLCASSFPSRGTNEKLFFGSGTQLSVL.

V usage is TRBV13 and J usage is TRBJ1-6; no clear D gene. V was shortened by 5 bases and J by 6 bases, with 17 bases between the two germline ends. Germline V lookup: CDR1 PRHDT, CDR2 FYEKMQ (reference sequence). The CDR3 runs 16 residues. The DNA for the CDR3 is TGTGCCAGCAGCCCTACCCCGACTAGTGCTAATTCACCCCTCCACTTT. It codes for CASSPTPTSANSPLHF.

The chain has TRBV11-3 and TRBJ2-7; 9 bases are a match to TRBD2. Germline assignment: CDR1 SGHNT and CDR2 YENEEA. V gave up 8 bases and J gave up 1 base; unmatched junction bases: 6. The CDR3 runs 14 residues. For the CDR3, the DNA is TGTGCCAGCCAAGAGCGGGAGGTTTCCTACGAGCAGTACTTC. As protein: CASQEREVSYEQYF. Using reference TRBV11-3 and TRBJ2-7 for the parts outside the CDR3, the full variable domain is EAGVVQSPRYKIIEKKQPVAFWCNPISGHNTLYWYLQNLGQGPELLIRYENEEAVDDSQLPKDRFSAERLKGVDSTLKIQPAELGDSAVYLCASQEREVSYEQYFGPGTRLTVT.

This rearrangement joins TRBV7-3 to TRBJ2-1, with D tentatively TRBD1 (7 bases). Germline V gene data show CDR1 as SGHTA and CDR2 as FQGTGA. V was shortened by 4 bases and J by 8 bases, with 21 bases between the two germline ends. CDR3 length: 16 residues. CDR3 in DNA: TGTGCCAGCAGCTCCCAGGGGGGACTCCCATTACATGAGCAGTTCTTC. This encodes CASSSQGGLPLHEQFF. The entire variable domain, with the rest obtained from reference TRBV7-3 and TRBJ2-1, is as follows: GAGVSQTPSNKVTEKGKYVELRCDPISGHTALYWYRQSLGQGPEFLIYFQGTGAADDSGLPNDRFFAVRPEGSVSTLKIQRTERGDSAVYLCASSSQGGLPLHEQFFGPGTRLTVL.

This chain uses TRBV30 with TRBJ1-1, with TRBD1 identical over 8 bases. V lost 4 bases, J lost 4 bases, and 2 bases stayed unmatched. CDR1 is GTSNPN, CDR2 SVGIG, per germline (reference sequence). This CDR3 comprises 12 residues. The CDR3 nucleotides are TGTGCCTGGAACAGGGGGGGCACTGAAGCTTTCTTT. This translates into CAWNRGGTEAFF. The full variable domain, in which reference TRBV30 and TRBJ1-1 provide the parts outside the CDR3, is SQTIHQWPATLVQPVGSPLSLECTVEGTSNPNLYWYRQAAGRGLQLLFYSVGIGQISSEVPQNLSASRPQDRQFILSSKKLLLSDSGFYLCAWNRGGTEAFFGQGTRLTVV.

This chain uses TRBV19 with TRBJ2-1; 10 bases match TRBD2. J gave up 9 bases and V 5 bases, and 4 bases lay outside the gene matches. Germline V gene sequence: CDR1 LNHDA, CDR2 SQIVND (reference sequence). The length of the CDR3 is 13 residues. The DNA for the CDR3 is TGTGCCAGTAGTCGAGGACTAGCGGTTGAGCAGTTCTTC. This gives the protein CASSRGLAVEQFF.

The chain uses TRBV28 and TRBJ2-7, with D uncertain. From germline, CDR1 is MDHEN and CDR2 SYDVKM. The CDR3 contains 13 residues. Deletions cut 7 bases from V and 2 bases from J, with 12 bases between. CDR3 protein: CASTGPNTYEQYF. DNA of the CDR3: TGTGCCAGCACAGGCCCGAACACCTACGAGCAGTACTTC.

CDR3 residues: CASLRTQGGGYTF. The CDR3 nucleotides are TGTGCCAGCCTCCGGACCCAGGGCGGTGGCTACACCTTC. V usage is TRBV6-5 and J usage is TRBJ1-2, with D possibly TRBD1 on 5 matching bases. The germline V gene encodes CDR1 MNHEY and CDR2 SVGAGI. This CDR3 spans 13 amino acids. Trimming removed 8 bases at V and 7 bases at J, with 17 bases between.

Note on this clone: Other DNA sequences in this specimen translate into the identical CDR3. The rearrangement links TRBV3-1 (or the pseudogene TRBV3-2) to TRBJ1-1; D might be TRBD1 (6 bases). The CDR3 is 13 residues long. V was trimmed by 4 bases and J by 1 base, leaving 7 bases between them. CDR1 LGHDT and CDR2 YNNKEL come from the germline V gene (reference sequence). This chain's CDR3 is CASSPTGNTEAFF. The CDR3 nucleotides read TGTGCCAGCAGCCCGACAGGGAACACTGAAGCTTTCTTT.

This sequence joins TRBV10-1 and TRBJ1-2; D not resolved. This CDR3 comprises 13 residues. Germline V gene data show CDR1 as WNHNN and CDR2 as SYGVQD (reference sequence). V was shortened by 1 base and J by 6 bases, with 9 bases between the two germline ends. DNA of the CDR3: TGCGCCAGCAGTGAGTGGGAGGCGGATGGCTACACCTTC. It translates to CASSEWEADGYTF.

The chain combines TRBV15 with TRBJ1-1, with 7 bases lining up with TRBD1. The V and J ends lost 3 bases and 8 bases, in that order; junction bases with no gene match: 3. Germline assignment: CDR1 LNHNV and CDR2 YYDKDF (reference sequence). The CDR3 covers 12 residues. The CDR3 sequence: CATSSRQGEAFF. For the CDR3, the DNA is TGTGCCACCAGCAGCAGACAGGGCGAAGCTTTCTTT.

V and J are TRBV28 and TRBJ1-2, with unresolved D. This CDR3 spans 14 amino acids. Germline CDR1 and CDR2: MDHEN and SYDVKM. V was clipped by 3 bases and J by 2 bases, with 10 bases between them. The chain's CDR3 is CASSFRHVNYGYTF. DNA for the CDR3: TGTGCCAGCAGTTTTAGACACGTAAACTATGGCTACACCTTC.

The chain carries TRBV19 and TRBJ2-3, with 7 bases aligning to TRBD1. The CDR3 spans 12 residues. Germline assignment: CDR1 LNHDA and CDR2 SQIVND (reference sequence). Unmatched junction bases numbered 4, after V lost 11 bases and J lost 2 bases. CDR3 bases: TGTGCCTCACAGGGGTCCACAGATACGCAGTATTTT. It translates to CASQGSTDTQYF.

Concerning this clone itself: The sample contains more than one DNA sequence encoding this CDR3. This chain connects TRBV11-2 to TRBJ1-2; TRBD1 is a possible D gene (6 bases). Looked up from germline, CDR1 is SGHAT and CDR2 is FQNNGV. The CDR3 totals 13 residues. V dropped 5 bases and J dropped 3 bases, with 10 bases sitting between them. In DNA, the CDR3 is TGTGCCAGCAGCCTAGGGGGGGACTATGGCTACACCTTC. Protein product: CASSLGGDYGYTF.

The chain recombines TRBV28 with TRBJ1-3; 10 bases align to TRBD1. V was pared by 6 bases and J by 2 bases, with 10 bases of the junction left unmatched. This CDR3 contains 17 residues. CDR1 is MDHEN, CDR2 SYDVKM, per germline. The CDR3 nucleotides are TGTGCCAGCAGCCAGCTCTCCGGGACAGGGGCTGGAAACACCATATATTTT. Translating it yields CASSQLSGTGAGNTIYF.

The chain has TRBV5-1 and TRBJ1-1, with 12 bases matching TRBD1. V shed 3 bases and J 0 bases; nucleotides not matched to a gene: 9. Germline-derived CDR1 and CDR2 are SGHRS and YFSETQ. The CDR3 runs to 18 residues. CDR3 in amino acids: CASSSAGDRGRMNTEAFF. CDR3 coding DNA: TGCGCCAGCAGCTCAGCCGGGGACAGGGGGCGTATGAACACTGAAGCTTTCTTT.

CDR3 DNA sequence: TGTGCCAGTAGTATAGAGGGCCTCTCCTACGAGCAGTACTTC. It codes for CASSIEGLSYEQYF. The chain couples TRBV19 to TRBJ2-7; D uncertain. V lost 0 bases to trimming and J lost 0 bases, with 6 bases between them. The CDR3 is 14 amino acids. Germline CDR1 reads LNHDA; CDR2 reads SQIVND (reference sequence).

The chain is built from TRBV4-3 and TRBJ1-6; 11 nucleotides match TRBD1. V trimming: 1 base; J trimming: 8 bases; junction bases outside the gene matches: 4. The V gene's germline CDR1 is LGHNA and CDR2 YSLEER. This CDR3 is 16 amino acids long. The chain's CDR3 is CASSQAAGQGDSPLHF. CDR3 sequence (DNA): TGCGCCAGCAGCCAAGCTGCGGGACAGGGGGATTCACCCCTCCACTTT.

V and J are TRBV11-2 and TRBJ2-7, with 14 bases that match TRBD2. Trimming took 5 bases from V and 7 from J; bases not matched to a gene: 4. The CDR3 runs to 14 residues. CDR1 and CDR2 (germline): SGHAT, FQNNGV. CDR3 region: CASSKGLAGVEQYF. As DNA, the CDR3 is TGTGCCAGCAGCAAGGGACTAGCGGGAGTGGAGCAGTACTTC.